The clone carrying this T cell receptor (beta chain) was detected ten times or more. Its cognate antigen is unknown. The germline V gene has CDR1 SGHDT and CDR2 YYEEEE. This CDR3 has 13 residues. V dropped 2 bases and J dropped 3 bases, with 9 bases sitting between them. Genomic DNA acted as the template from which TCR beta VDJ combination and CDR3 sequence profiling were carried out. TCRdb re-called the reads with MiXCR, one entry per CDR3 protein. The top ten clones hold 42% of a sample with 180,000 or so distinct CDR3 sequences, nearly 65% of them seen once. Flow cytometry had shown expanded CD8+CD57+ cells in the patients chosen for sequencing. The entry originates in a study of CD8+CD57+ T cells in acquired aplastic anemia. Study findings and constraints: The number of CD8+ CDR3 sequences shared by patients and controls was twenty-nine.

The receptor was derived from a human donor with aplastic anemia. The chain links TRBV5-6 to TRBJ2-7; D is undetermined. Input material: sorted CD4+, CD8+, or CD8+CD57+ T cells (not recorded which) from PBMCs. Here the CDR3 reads CASSLGRIYEQYF. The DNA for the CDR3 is TGTGCCAGCAGCTTAGGGCGGATCTACGAGCAGTACTTC.